This T cell receptor beta chain was captured in a study of cytomegalovirus exposure and HLA in healthy donors. Study-level points and caveats: Earlier findings revealed that most TCR beta V segments proved productive either about 90% or about 30% of the time.

PCR primers comprised 60 Vbeta and 13 Jbeta primers. TCRdb's copy holds only in-frame clones and misses some; the assay was immunoSEQ multiplex PCR. The sample has roughly 110,000 clones, approximately 80% seen once. For this clone: No antigen is known for it.

V lost 0 bases to trimming and J lost 7 bases, with 13 bases between them. The germline gives CDR1 SGHAT, CDR2 FQNNGV. The length of the CDR3 is 15 residues. The source is a man aged 30 to 39 in good health and CMV-seropositive. This chain joins TRBV11-2 and TRBJ2-1; D gene unclear. Sequenced sample: PBMCs. CDR3 amino acids: CASSLELLVDNEQFF. CDR3 sequence (DNA): TGTGCCAGCAGCTTAGAGCTCCTAGTTGATAATGAGCAGTTCTTC.